The 30 T cell receptor beta chains reported below all come from one sample, sequenced in a study of early T cells in non-severe SARS-CoV-2 infection. TCRdb reanalysed the 5' RACE reads using MiXCR and keeps one entry per CDR3 protein. The sample includes roughly 90,000 distinct CDR3 sequences, approximately 14% seen only once; the top ten take about 0.58%. The sequenced sample consisted of whole blood. The receptors stem from an adult who was a healthcare worker with PCR-confirmed SARS-CoV-2 infection or an uninfected control (not recorded which).

This clonotype was seen ten or more times. This sequence joins TRBV4-1 and TRBJ2-6; maybe TRBD1 (5 bases). Germline CDR1 and CDR2: MGHRA and YSYEKL. Deletions cut 9 bases from V and 0 bases from J, with 12 bases between. This CDR3 is 15 amino acids long. The CDR3 sequence is CASRQPGSGANVLTF. The CDR3 region has the DNA TGCGCCAGTCGACAGCCCGGCTCTGGGGCCAACGTCCTGACTTTC.

V is TRBV5-6 and J is TRBJ1-2, with TRBD1 matching 8 bases. The germline V gene encodes CDR1 SGHDT and CDR2 YYEEEE. The CDR3 is 16 residues long. J lost 4 bases, V lost 3 bases, and 11 bases had no gene match. CDR3 nucleotides: TGTGCCAGCAGCTCGCGGACAGGGACTATTTCCTATGGCTACACCTTC. This codes for CASSSRTGTISYGYTF.

In the case of this clonotype: A read error is likely, as this CDR3 ends without the conserved phenylalanine or tryptophan. The chain employs TRBV2 and TRBJ1-1, with D possibly being TRBD1 (6 bases). The germline V and J ends were trimmed by 3 bases and 5 bases, with 7 bases remaining between them. The germline CDR1 and CDR2 sequences are SNHLY and FYNNEI. This CDR3 has 12 amino acids. The CDR3 here is CASSERGTEAFL. The CDR3 DNA sequence: TGTGCCAGCAGTGAGAGGGGGACTGAAGCTTTCCTT.

The rearrangement joins TRBV12-3 or TRBV12-4 to TRBJ2-5; 12 bases align to TRBD2. The length of the CDR3 is 16 residues. Unmatched junction bases numbered 11, after V lost 5 bases and J lost 7 bases. The CDR3 nucleotides are TGTGCCAGCAGTCCCGATCTAGCGGGGGGGCTCGGGACCCAGTACTTC. Translated: CASSPDLAGGLGTQYF.

This clonotype was counted a few times. V gene TRBV7-6 combines with J gene TRBJ1-2, with 7 bases that match TRBD1. After removal of 4 bases from V and 2 bases from J, the junction contained 7 bases not matched to a gene. The CDR3 is made up of 15 amino acids. Germline V gene sequence: CDR1 SGHVS, CDR2 FNYEAQ. CDR3 DNA sequence: TGTGCCAGCAGCTCCTTAACAGGGGCGAACTATGGCTACACCTTC. Protein product: CASSSLTGANYGYTF.

The DNA for the CDR3 is TGCGCCAGCATCGCGGCGGATGAGCAGTTCTTC. As protein: CASIAADEQFF. The chain couples TRBV5-1 to TRBJ2-1, with D unresolved. Germline V CDR1 and CDR2: SGHRS, YFSETQ. Between the trimmed V and J ends, which lost 6 bases and 8 bases, there was a span of 9 bases. The CDR3 has 11 amino acids.

This clonotype has at least ten counts. J is TRBJ2-1 and V is TRBV5-5; perhaps TRBD2 as D (6 bases). The V end was cut by 0 bases, the J end by 6 bases, with 10 bases between. The germline CDR1 and CDR2 sequences are SGHKS and YYEKEE (reference sequence). The CDR3 length is 14 residues. CDR3 sequence: CASSLAQGGNEQFF. The CDR3 nucleotides read TGTGCCAGCAGCTTGGCGCAGGGAGGCAATGAGCAGTTCTTC.

This clonotype was detected many times. This chain links TRBV27 with TRBJ2-1; 8 bases fit TRBD2. The CDR3 contains 15 residues. Germline V gives CDR1 MNHEY, CDR2 SMNVEV (reference sequence). The J segment lost 8 bases and the V segment lost 5 bases, leaving 11 bases of the junction unmatched. CDR3 sequence: CASSQRGGFGDEQFF. The CDR3 DNA follows: TGTGCCAGCAGTCAACGGGGGGGTTTCGGCGATGAGCAGTTCTTC.

This clonotype was observed many times. J is TRBJ2-5 and V is TRBV5-4, with TRBD1 identical over 7 bases. The CDR3 covers 15 residues. V trimming: 4 bases; J trimming: 1 base; junction bases outside the gene matches: 7. Germline CDR1 reads SGHNT; CDR2 reads YYREEE (reference sequence). The CDR3 coding sequence is TGTGCCAGCAGCCGCGAAGGGACAGTCCAAGAGACCCAGTACTTC. Translated: CASSREGTVQETQYF.

This clonotype was found many times. The genes are TRBV11-2 and TRBJ2-7; the D is unclear. Germline lookup yields CDR1 SGHAT and CDR2 FQNNGV. V was shortened by 5 bases and J by 0 bases, with 11 bases between the two germline ends. The CDR3 loop spans 14 amino acids. The CDR3: CASSRFKSSYEQYV. The CDR3 DNA sequence: TGTGCCAGCAGCCGTTTCAAAAGCTCCTACGAGCAGTACGTC.

This clonotype was counted only a few times. This chain links TRBV20-1 with TRBJ2-1, with TRBD2 matching 9 bases. The CDR3 is made up of 15 amino acids. CDR1 is DFQATT, CDR2 SNEGSKA, per germline (reference sequence). After removal of 3 bases from V and 7 bases from J, the junction contained 10 bases not matched to a gene. CDR3 DNA sequence: TGCAGTGCTAGGTCCGGCGGGGGGGCCCCTAATGAGCAGTTCTTC. Its protein product is CSARSGGGAPNEQFF.

Here the CDR3 reads CASSQGVTGGQETQYF. The CDR3 region has the DNA TGCGCCAGCAGCCAAGGCGTAACAGGGGGCCAAGAGACCCAGTACTTC. The chain combines TRBV4-1 with TRBJ2-5, with 8 bases identical to TRBD1. The CDR3 spans 16 residues. Germline V gives CDR1 MGHRA, CDR2 YSYEKL. J lost 1 base, V lost 1 base, and 5 bases had no gene match.

V gene TRBV7-3 combines with J gene TRBJ2-2; 11 bases map to TRBD2. The V and J ends lost 2 bases and 5 bases, in that order; junction bases with no gene match: 4. This CDR3 contains 16 residues. Germline V gene data show CDR1 as SGHTA and CDR2 as FQGTGA. The CDR3 is CASSLGTSGWTGELFF. In nucleotides, the CDR3 is TGTGCCAGCAGCTTAGGGACTAGCGGTTGGACCGGGGAGCTGTTTTTT.

Many counts were recorded for this clonotype. One end of the junction fails to match germline, which may point to a read error. This chain connects TRBV12-3 or TRBV12-4 to TRBJ2-5; the match to TRBD2 covers 15 bases. This CDR3 contains 13 residues. The CDR3 DNA reads TGTGCCAGCAGCACCGGACTAGCGGGGGGGCCCCACTTC. Protein sequence: CASSTGLAGGPHF.

The V gene is TRBV12-3 or TRBV12-4, the J gene TRBJ2-1, with 7 positions matching TRBD2. CDR3 size: 14 residues. The V and J ends lost 6 bases and 7 bases, in that order; junction bases with no gene match: 9. This chain's CDR3 is CASRSGAGGNEQFF. CDR3 sequence (DNA): TGTGCCAGCAGATCCGGGGCCGGGGGGAATGAGCAGTTCTTC.

This clonotype has only a few counts. V usage is TRBV6-5 and J usage is TRBJ1-6; 7 positions match TRBD1. The J segment lost 7 bases and the V segment lost 2 bases, leaving 11 bases of the junction unmatched. CDR3 length: 17 amino acids. Looked up from germline, CDR1 is MNHEY and CDR2 is SVGAGI. The CDR3 loop reads CASSYKGGTVNNSPLHF. CDR3 DNA: TGTGCCAGCAGTTACAAGGGGGGGACAGTCAACAATTCACCCCTCCACTTT.

This clonotype was seen more than once but under ten times. The chain links TRBV19 to TRBJ2-2; D is ambiguous. The germline V and J ends were trimmed by 2 bases and 9 bases, with 4 bases remaining between them. Germline CDR1 is LNHDA and CDR2 is SQIVND (reference sequence). The CDR3 extends over 11 amino acids. CDR3 sequence: CASSISRELFF. The CDR3 nucleotides read TGTGCCAGTAGTATATCCCGGGAGCTGTTTTTT.

This clonotype was observed a few times. This chain uses TRBV29-1 with TRBJ2-5; TRBD2 matches at 8 bases. J gave up 3 bases and V 7 bases, and 13 bases lay outside the gene matches. Germline V CDR1 and CDR2: SQVTM, ANQGSEA. The CDR3 runs to 15 residues. CDR3 region: CSAAAGSGVEETQYF. CDR3 coding DNA: TGCAGCGCTGCGGCCGGTAGCGGGGTCGAAGAGACCCAGTACTTC.

This clonotype has a handful of counts. The rearrangement uses TRBV30 and TRBJ1-4, with D unresolved. CDR1 GTSNPN and CDR2 SVGIG come from the germline V gene (reference sequence). The V gene lost 3 bases and the J gene lost 8 bases, with 19 bases spanning the gap. CDR3 length equals 15 residues. The CDR3 protein is CAWRRSSLAGEKLFF. The DNA of the CDR3 is TGTGCCTGGAGGCGGTCATCCCTAGCGGGGGAAAAACTGTTTTTT.

This clonotype was picked up many times. This chain joins TRBV21-1 and TRBJ2-1; the table names TRBD2, a call not compared with the DNA. TRBV21-1 is tagged as a pseudogene. The CDR3 runs 17 residues. The chain's CDR3 is CASSKGQRGGLNNEQFF. As DNA, the CDR3 is TGTGCCAGCAGCAAAGGACAGCGGGGGGGCCTCAACAATGAGCAGTTCTTC.

This clonotype was recorded many times. The CDR3 loop reads CASSFRQGGPTDTQYF. In DNA, the CDR3 is TGTGCCAGCAGCTTTAGGCAGGGGGGGCCCACAGATACGCAGTATTTT. The V gene is TRBV5-4, the J gene TRBJ2-3; D is tentatively TRBD1 or TRBD2 (7 bases each). The V end was cut by 2 bases, the J end by 2 bases, with 15 bases between. Germline V gene lookup returns CDR1 SGHNT and CDR2 YYREEE (reference sequence). The CDR3 loop spans 16 amino acids.

This clonotype was detected ten times or more. V is TRBV5-1 and J is TRBJ2-1; weak D call: TRBD1 (5 bases). V gave up 2 bases and J gave up 13 bases, with 13 bases separating them. CDR1 is SGHRS, CDR2 YFSETQ, per germline. The length of the CDR3 is 12 residues. The DNA for the CDR3 is TGCGCCAGCAGCTTTCAGGGTGAGGAACAGTTCTTC. Translation: CASSFQGEEQFF.

V and J are TRBV14 and TRBJ1-6; D ambiguous. The CDR3 consists of 14 residues. Trimming stripped 0 bases from V and 10 bases from J, with 10 bases between. Germline CDR1 and CDR2: SGHDN and FVKESK. CDR3 sequence reads: CASSQDLGMSPLHF. CDR3 coding DNA: TGTGCCAGCAGCCAAGATCTCGGGATGTCACCCCTCCACTTT.

This clonotype appeared a few times. The CDR3 DNA follows: TGTGCCAGCAGTTACTTTGGTCGGGAGACCCAGTACTTC. This encodes CASSYFGRETQYF. The chain carries TRBV6-2 or TRBV6-3 and TRBJ2-5; D unresolved. In germline, CDR1 is MNHEY, CDR2 SVGEGT. Deletions cut 1 base from V and 5 bases from J, with 8 bases between. The CDR3 sequence is 13 residues long.

Here the CDR3 reads CASSLFAGGGQPQHF. The CDR3 DNA follows: TGTGCCAGCAGCTTATTTGCGGGGGGCGGTCAGCCCCAGCATTTT. This chain joins TRBV7-8 and TRBJ1-5; weak D call: TRBD1 (6 bases). Looked up from germline, CDR1 is SGHVS and CDR2 is FQNEAQ. V gave up 2 bases and J gave up 6 bases, with 14 bases separating them. The CDR3 sequence is 15 residues long. Filled out from reference TRBV7-8 and TRBJ1-5, the complete variable domain reads GAGVSQSPRYKVAKRGQDVALRCDPISGHVSLFWYQQALGQGPEFLTYFQNEAQLDKSGLPSDRFFAERPEGSVSTLKIQRTQQEDSAVYLCASSLFAGGGQPQHFGDGTRLSIL.

The table lists this clonotype with many counts. The V call is TRBV27, the J call TRBJ2-1; no definite D call. Germline V lookup: CDR1 MNHEY, CDR2 SMNVEV (reference sequence). V was pared by 3 bases and J by 5 bases, with 11 bases between. The CDR3 is 14 residues long. CDR3 nucleotides: TGTGCCAGCAGTTTTTCGGTGCCAAACAATGAGCAGTTCTTC. Its translation is CASSFSVPNNEQFF.

In its sample, this clonotype was seen a few times. V and J are TRBV25-1 and TRBJ2-6, with no clear D. Trimming removed 1 base from V and 2 bases from J, with 9 bases in between. CDR1 and CDR2 (germline): MGHDK, SYGVNS. The CDR3 consists of 16 residues. CDR3 sequence reads: CASSEFAGAGANVLTF. DNA of the CDR3: TGTGCCAGCAGTGAATTCGCAGGTGCTGGGGCCAACGTCCTGACTTTC. Full variable domain (outside the CDR3, taken from reference TRBV25-1 and TRBJ2-6): EADIYQTPRYLVIGTGKKITLECSQTMGHDKMYWYQQDPGMELHLIHYSYGVNSTEKGDLSSESTVSRIRTEHFPLTLESARPSHTSQYLCASSEFAGAGANVLTFGAGSRLTVL.

V gene TRBV5-5 combines with J gene TRBJ1-4; D is uncertain. V was pared by 4 bases and J by 0 bases, with 10 bases between. The CDR3 runs to 15 residues. Per the germline V gene, CDR1 is SGHKS and CDR2 is YYEKEE (reference sequence). This CDR3 is CASSPQPATNEKLFF. CDR3 nucleotides: TGTGCCAGCAGCCCCCAGCCCGCAACTAATGAAAAACTGTTTTTT.

This clonotype was counted a single time. The J gene is TRBJ1-2, the V gene TRBV7-9; D is unresolved. In germline, CDR1 is SEHNR, CDR2 FQNEAQ (reference sequence). With 6 bases removed from V and 1 base from J, the gap between germline ends came to 15 bases. The CDR3 covers 15 residues. The CDR3 DNA reads as TGTGCCAGCAGTGAAAGGGAAATGTGTAACTATGGCTACACCTTC. It translates to CASSEREMCNYGYTF.

This clonotype was counted many times. The DNA for the CDR3 is TGTGCCAGCAGCGGATACAATGAGCAGTTCTTC. Its protein product is CASSGYNEQFF. J is TRBJ2-1 and V is TRBV2, with no clear D. Trimming removed 6 bases at V and 4 bases at J, with 4 bases between. Germline CDR1 SNHLY, CDR2 FYNNEI. This CDR3 region has 11 residues. The complete variable domain, with remaining parts taken from reference TRBV2 and TRBJ2-1, reads EPEVTQTPSHQVTQMGQEVILRCVPISNHLYFYWYRQILGQKVEFLVSFYNNEISEKSEIFDDQFSVERPDGSNFTLKIRSTKLEDSAMYFCASSGYNEQFFGPGTRLTVL.